The 9 T cell receptor beta chains listed next were all sequenced from one sample in a study of blood T cell repertoires in COVID-19 (dated by TCRdb to the early 2020s). The library was generated by the immunoSEQ multiplex PCR assay. The clones in this table, taken by TCRdb from immuneACCESS, are in-frame only. Not every clone is retained; where verified, under half of the shortfall comes from an unresolved V gene, and the cause of the rest is unknown. Recorded for this sample are over 70,000 clones; around 82% of them occurred a single time. The ten largest clones add up to 25% to 30% of the sample. Sequencing was carried out using peripheral blood. The receptors stem from a human donor in a cohort sampled during active COVID-19.

The genes are TRBV7-3 and TRBJ2-4, with 7 bases lining up with TRBD1. Losses at the gene ends were 3 bases for V and 8 bases for J; bases not matched to a gene: 4. This CDR3 comprises 13 residues. The germline V gene has CDR1 SGHTA and CDR2 FQGTGA. The CDR3 spells CASSLTGQDIQYF. CDR3 DNA sequence: TGTGCCAGCAGCTTGACAGGGCAGGACATTCAGTACTTC.

This sequence joins TRBV3-1 (or the pseudogene TRBV3-2) and TRBJ2-2; 7 bases fit TRBD1. This CDR3 contains 15 residues. Trimming removed 4 bases from V and 6 bases from J; junction bases left unmatched: 8. Germline assignment: CDR1 LGHDT and CDR2 YNNKEL (reference sequence). CDR3 sequence: CASSLLTGMAGELFF. The CDR3 region has the DNA TGTGCCAGCAGCCTTTTGACAGGGATGGCCGGGGAGCTGTTTTTT.

This clone showed up just once. The rearrangement joins TRBV4-1 to TRBJ2-1, with TRBD1 identical over 9 bases. CDR3 length equals 17 residues. The germline CDR1 and CDR2 sequences are MGHRA and YSYEKL. V shed 1 base, J shed 5 bases, and the junction held 9 bases outside the gene matches. The CDR3 coding sequence is TGCGCCAGCAGCCAAGGAAAGCTCCGGGACAGGGACAATGAGCAGTTCTTC. It is translated as CASSQGKLRDRDNEQFF.

V gene TRBV29-1 combines with J gene TRBJ1-2; D is possibly TRBD1 (5 bases). Germline CDR1 and CDR2: SQVTM and ANQGSEA. The V end lost 7 bases, the J end lost 8 bases, and 17 bases lay between the germline ends. There are 12 residues in the CDR3. In nucleotides, the CDR3 is TGCAGCGCCGAAGAACAGGCAGCGGGCTACACCTTC. Protein: CSAEEQAAGYTF.

The chain is built from TRBV27 and TRBJ2-1, with 8 nucleotides matching TRBD2. The CDR3 totals 11 residues. Germline V lookup: CDR1 MNHEY, CDR2 SMNVEV (reference sequence). The V and J ends lost 4 bases and 12 bases, in that order; junction bases with no gene match: 2. The CDR3 here is CASSSGGWQFF. The CDR3 DNA sequence: TGTGCCAGCAGTTCGGGGGGGTGGCAGTTCTTC.

This chain joins TRBV27 and TRBJ2-5, with D possibly being TRBD2 (6 bases). Germline loops: CDR1 MNHEY, CDR2 SMNVEV (reference sequence). The CDR3 sequence is 14 residues long. Trimming removed 3 bases from V and 2 bases from J, with 10 bases in between. The CDR3 DNA is TGTGCCAGCAGTTTTAGCGGAGGGCAAGAGACCCAGTACTTC. The encoded protein is CASSFSGGQETQYF.

This chain joins TRBV7-2 and TRBJ2-7; 9 nucleotides line up with TRBD2. This CDR3 spans 17 amino acids. The junction had 12 bases not matched to a gene; V was cut back by 4 bases and J by 2 bases. Germline-derived CDR1 and CDR2 are SGHTA and FQGNSA. The CDR3 loop reads CASSSPSSGVLPYEQYF. As DNA, the CDR3 is TGTGCCAGCAGCTCACCTTCTAGCGGGGTCCTCCCCTACGAGCAGTACTTC.

The gene calls are TRBV6-2 or TRBV6-3 and TRBJ1-5, with D unclear. Deletions cut 5 bases from V and 6 bases from J, with 17 bases between. Germline lookup yields CDR1 MNHEY and CDR2 SVGEGT. This CDR3 region has 15 residues. The CDR3 bases are TGTGCCAGCAGTAGAGATGTTTGGGAGGTTCAGCCCCAGCATTTT. This encodes CASSRDVWEVQPQHF.

This clone was observed at least ten times. V and J are TRBV4-3 and TRBJ1-2, with D unresolved. V was pared by 0 bases and J by 8 bases, with 7 bases between. Per germline, CDR1 LGHNA and CDR2 YSLEER. The CDR3 contains 12 residues. The CDR3 sequence is CASSQEEGGYTF. Written as DNA, the CDR3 is TGCGCCAGCAGCCAAGAAGAGGGAGGCTACACCTTC.